What follows is one T cell receptor (beta chain) and its context. The antigen remains unidentified. The record originates from a study of blood T cells in healthy people across ages. Findings and caveats of the study: Versus aged donors, long-lived donors had higher diversity and more naive CD4+ cells.

The authors ran a second PCR of about 7 to 12 cycles using a sample-barcoded 5' primer and a J-beta primer mix. Template switching added a 12-random-nucleotide identifier to every cDNA molecule. Individual samples furnished no less than 3 million CDR3-containing paired-end reads apiece. Each CDR3 protein is one row after TCRdb ran MiXCR on the 5' RACE reads. The sample yields about 1,500,000 distinct CDR3 sequences, roughly 28% seen once. Total RNA extraction produced at least 5 micrograms (per sample) for the study. The sequencing sample was made of blood. The clonotype comes from a woman between 25 and 40 years old in good health.

The CDR3 sequence is CASRRTENTGELFF. The CDR3 DNA is TGTGCCAGCAGGCGGACAGAGAACACCGGGGAGCTGTTTTTT. The rearrangement links TRBV6-6 to TRBJ2-2; a possible D gene is TRBD1 (6 bases). Per the germline V gene, CDR1 is MNHNY and CDR2 is SVGAGI (reference sequence). V was shortened by 6 bases and J by 1 base, with 9 bases between the two germline ends. This CDR3 contains 14 residues.